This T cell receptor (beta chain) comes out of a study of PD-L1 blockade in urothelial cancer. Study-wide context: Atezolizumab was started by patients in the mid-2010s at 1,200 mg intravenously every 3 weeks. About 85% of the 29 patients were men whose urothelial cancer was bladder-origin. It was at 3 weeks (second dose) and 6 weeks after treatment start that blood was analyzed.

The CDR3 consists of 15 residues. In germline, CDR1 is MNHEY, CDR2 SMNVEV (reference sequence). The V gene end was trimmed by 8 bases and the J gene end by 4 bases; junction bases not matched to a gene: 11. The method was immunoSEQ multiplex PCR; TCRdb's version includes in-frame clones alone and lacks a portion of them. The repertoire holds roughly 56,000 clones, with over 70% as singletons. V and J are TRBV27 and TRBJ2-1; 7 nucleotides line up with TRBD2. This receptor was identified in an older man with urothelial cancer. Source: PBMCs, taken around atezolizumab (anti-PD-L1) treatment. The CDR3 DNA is TGTGCCAGCCGGAGAGGCGGGAGTGGTTACAATGAGCAGTTCTTC. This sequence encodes CASRRGGSGYNEQFF.